Presented here are 7 T cell receptor beta chains from one specimen sequenced in a study of cytomegalovirus exposure and HLA in healthy donors (dated by TCRdb to about 2017). Library preparation used the immunoSEQ multiplex PCR assay. For the multiplex PCR, a mixture combining 60 forward primers for TCR Vbeta segments and 13 reverse primers for TCR Jbeta segments was used. Not all clones reach the TCRdb copy of this immuneACCESS table, which keeps in-frame sequences only. Checked studies attribute under half of the gap to unresolved V genes and leave the rest unexplained. The sample table records 150,000 to 200,000 clones. About 2.2% of the sample is held by the ten biggest clonotypes. Material for sequencing was PBMCs. The receptors shown here come from a man aged 25-45 years in good health and CMV-seronegative.

V and J are TRBV27 and TRBJ1-6, with unresolved D. V was pared by 7 bases and J by 0 bases, with 10 bases between. This CDR3 is 15 amino acids long. Germline loops: CDR1 MNHEY, CDR2 SMNVEV (reference sequence). The CDR3 nucleotides are TGTGCCAGCATGGCCGCTAGCTCCTATAATTCACCCCTCCACTTT. This gives the protein CASMAASSYNSPLHF.

The chain couples TRBV10-1 to TRBJ2-7, with 10 bases lining up with TRBD2. Germline V gives CDR1 WNHNN, CDR2 SYGVQD (reference sequence). With 8 bases clipped from V and 6 bases from J, the junction kept 7 bases outside the gene matches. The CDR3 extends over 13 amino acids. For the CDR3, the DNA is TGCGCCAGCGGTCTAGCGGGAGAAACCGAGCAGTACTTC. Translation: CASGLAGETEQYF.

The gene calls are TRBV6-1 and TRBJ1-2, with a tentative D call TRBD1 (5 bases). V dropped 1 base and J dropped 7 bases, with 22 bases sitting between them. This CDR3 contains 17 residues. Germline CDR1 is MNHNS and CDR2 is SASEGT. Written as DNA, the CDR3 is TGTGCCAGCAGTGAAGGGGGATGGGGGGGAGGGTTGAGTGGCTACACCTTC. It translates to CASSEGGWGGGLSGYTF.

The chain carries TRBV30 and TRBJ1-1; D may be TRBD1 (6 bases). This CDR3 is built from 12 residues. Germline V gene sequence: CDR1 GTSNPN, CDR2 SVGIG (reference sequence). The ends were cut back, 4 bases at V and 4 bases at J, with 10 bases in the middle. The DNA of the CDR3 is TGTGCCTGGACCCCAGGGGCCACTGAAGCTTTCTTT. Translated: CAWTPGATEAFF.

The gene calls are TRBV4-3 and TRBJ2-2; TRBD2 is a possible D gene (5 bases). The CDR3 extends over 17 amino acids. Trimming pared 1 base from V and 0 bases from J, leaving 12 bases between. Germline V gene lookup returns CDR1 LGHNA and CDR2 YSLEER. The CDR3 DNA reads as TGCGCCAGCAGCCAAGTTCTTGCTAGCTCGAACACCGGGGAGCTGTTTTTT. Residues: CASSQVLASSNTGELFF.

The rearrangement links TRBV6-1 to TRBJ2-1; weak D call: TRBD1 (5 bases). The CDR3 has 14 residues. The V end was cut by 7 bases, the J end by 2 bases, with 12 bases between. Germline CDR1 and CDR2: MNHNS and SASEGT. CDR3 in DNA: TGTGCCAGCATAATACAGGTAGCCTACAATGAGCAGTTCTTC. Protein product: CASIIQVAYNEQFF.

CDR3 region: CASSPRRAGDEQYF. In DNA form, the CDR3 reads TGTGCCAGTAGTCCCCGGCGAGCGGGGGACGAGCAGTACTTC. This chain uses TRBV19 with TRBJ2-7, with 8 bases fitting TRBD2. This CDR3 region has 14 residues. Germline lookup yields CDR1 LNHDA and CDR2 SQIVND (reference sequence). V lost 5 bases and J lost 5; bases outside the gene matches: 8.